This TCR beta chain was sequenced for a study of blood T cell repertoires in COVID-19. About the research overall: Samples taken during acute and convalescent COVID-19 were collected in the United States, Italy and Spain.

Source study methods: Nucleated cell number was recorded as an estimate derived from reference gene primer amplification. TCRdb's copy holds only in-frame clones and misses some; the assay was immunoSEQ multiplex PCR. From that table come the V and J calls and clone size; the DNA was used to work out D and trimming. In the table there are about 220,000 clones, about nine tenths of which are singletons. Participants, about 18 to 90 years old, spanned more than 20 US areas. Germline CDR1 reads SGHRS; CDR2 reads YFSETQ. The V end was cut by 0 bases, the J end by 8 bases, with 20 bases between. The CDR3 runs to 17 residues.

This chain uses TRBV5-1 with TRBJ1-4; TRBD1 might be the D (5 bases). The TCR sequence derives from a woman in her twenties or thirties with acute COVID-19. The sample taken for sequencing was PBMCs or T cells enriched from blood (not recorded which). DNA of the CDR3: TGCGCCAGCAGCTTGGAAGGATTGGGTGGACACGACGAAAAACTGTTTTTT. This gives the protein CASSLEGLGGHDEKLFF.